These 17 T cell receptor beta chains came from one sample sequenced in a study of blood T cell repertoires in COVID-19. Clones were read by immunoSEQ multiplex PCR, and TCRdb kept only the in-frame ones, dropping some. The sample lists 360,000 or so clones; roughly four fifths were seen once. Input material: PBMCs or T cells enriched from blood (not recorded which). The receptors derive from a woman aged 45 to 65 who had recovered from COVID-19.

This clone was detected only a few times. At the DNA level, this CDR3 is encoded by other sequences in the same sample as well. The chain uses TRBV29-1 and TRBJ1-1, with 9 bases identical to TRBD1. Losses at the gene ends were 4 bases for V and 2 bases for J; bases not matched to a gene: 2. The CDR3 consists of 13 residues. Looked up from germline, CDR1 is SQVTM and CDR2 is ANQGSEA. Here the CDR3 DNA reads TGCAGCGTTGGGGGACAGGGAAACACTGAAGCTTTCTTT. As protein: CSVGGQGNTEAFF.

This clone was recorded once. The CDR3 bases are TGTGCCAGCAGTCCAGGGGTTGTCTACTCTGGAAACACCATATATTTT. It codes for CASSPGVVYSGNTIYF. The rearrangement uses TRBV6-2 or TRBV6-3 and TRBJ1-3; tentative D call: TRBD1 (6 bases). Per the germline V gene, CDR1 is MNHEY and CDR2 is SVGEGT. The CDR3 runs 16 residues. V shed 5 bases and J shed 0 bases, with 14 bases lying between them.

Worth noting for this clone: At one boundary the junction diverges from the germline segment, which might be a read error. For the CDR3, the DNA is TGTGCCAGCAGCAGCTGGACAGGGGGGGTCCCTTTCCGTGCCTTT. Translated, it gives CASSSWTGGVPFRAF. The chain joins TRBV9 to TRBJ1-1; TRBD1 matches 10 bases. This CDR3 contains 15 residues. From germline, CDR1 is SGDLS and CDR2 YYNGEE.

Remarks on this clone: This specimen includes other DNA sequences encoding the same CDR3. This chain joins TRBV3-1 (or the pseudogene TRBV3-2) and TRBJ1-1; TRBD1 matches 9 bases. V was clipped by 3 bases and J by 5 bases; unmatched bases: 4. CDR1 is LGHDT, CDR2 YNNKEL, per germline (reference sequence). This CDR3 region has 14 residues. The DNA of the CDR3 is TGTGCCAGCAGCCAGGGACAGGGTGGGACTGAAGCTTTCTTT. Protein sequence: CASSQGQGGTEAFF.

The V and J genes are TRBV29-1 and TRBJ2-2, with D possibly TRBD2 on 5 matching bases. Germline loops: CDR1 SQVTM, CDR2 ANQGSEA. This CDR3 region has 14 residues. The V and J ends lost 6 bases and 0 bases respectively, with 11 bases between them. The chain's CDR3 is CSVRRQTNTGELFF. CDR3 nucleotide sequence: TGCAGCGTCCGGAGGCAGACGAACACCGGGGAGCTGTTTTTT.

The chain has TRBV15 and TRBJ2-2; no clear D gene. Germline CDR1 and CDR2: LNHNV and YYDKDF (reference sequence). This CDR3 contains 12 residues. V lost 5 bases and J lost 2, with 3 bases in between. The DNA of the CDR3 is TGTGCCACCAGCTTAAACACCGGGGAGCTGTTTTTT. Translating it yields CATSLNTGELFF.

The V call is TRBV6-2 or TRBV6-3, the J call TRBJ2-7, with 10 bases aligning to TRBD2. Germline V gene sequence: CDR1 MNHEY, CDR2 SVGEGT. This CDR3 comprises 14 residues. V dropped 6 bases and J dropped 5; count of bases not matched to a gene: 7. CDR3 protein: CASSLAGAVDEQYF. CDR3 nucleotides: TGTGCCAGCAGCCTAGCGGGAGCGGTCGACGAGCAGTACTTC.

A single count supports this clone. The chain joins TRBV6-1 to TRBJ1-5; D is unresolved. This CDR3 is 16 amino acids long. V was clipped by 3 bases and J by 6 bases, with 18 bases between them. Looked up from germline, CDR1 is MNHNS and CDR2 is SASEGT. In DNA form, the CDR3 reads TGTGCCAGCAGTGACAAGCCGCGGGTAAATGGTCAGCCCCAGCATTTT. This codes for CASSDKPRVNGQPQHF.

The chain couples TRBV5-4 to TRBJ2-1; 10 nucleotides line up with TRBD1. This CDR3 spans 16 amino acids. With 4 bases clipped from V and 4 bases from J, the junction kept 8 bases outside the gene matches. Germline V gene data show CDR1 as SGHNT and CDR2 as YYREEE (reference sequence). The CDR3 here is CASSGSGQGGYNEQFF. Here the CDR3 DNA reads TGTGCCAGCAGCGGGTCAGGACAGGGGGGATACAATGAGCAGTTCTTC.

This clone was observed once. The chain has TRBV10-3 and TRBJ1-1; 11 bases map to TRBD1. This CDR3 region has 13 residues. Germline values: CDR1 ENHRY, CDR2 SYGVKD. V dropped 10 bases and J dropped 5; count of bases not matched to a gene: 6. CDR3 in amino acids: CATSGTGGTEAFF. The CDR3 coding sequence is TGTGCCACCTCCGGGACAGGGGGGACTGAAGCTTTCTTT.

The rearrangement links TRBV7-2 to TRBJ1-5; D is undetermined. The CDR3 has 15 amino acids. From germline, CDR1 is SGHTA and CDR2 FQGNSA. V lost 1 base and J lost 4, with 11 bases in between. The CDR3: CASSLEEGPNQPQHF. The CDR3 DNA reads as TGTGCCAGCAGCTTAGAGGAGGGTCCGAATCAGCCCCAGCATTTT.

V is TRBV11-3 and J is TRBJ2-2, with 8 bases aligning to TRBD2. V was clipped by 5 bases and J by 3 bases; unmatched bases: 5. CDR1 and CDR2 (germline): SGHNT, YENEEA. The CDR3 extends over 15 amino acids. The CDR3 loop is CASSRGGLDTGELFF. In DNA, the CDR3 is TGTGCCAGCAGCCGGGGGGGGTTGGACACCGGGGAGCTGTTTTTT.

The chain links TRBV7-9 to TRBJ2-5; D might be TRBD2 (6 bases). Germline CDR1 is SEHNR and CDR2 is FQNEAQ (reference sequence). The CDR3 extends over 15 amino acids. Trimming cost V 0 bases and J 5 bases, with 13 bases left between them. This CDR3 is CASSLAETRDETQYF. CDR3 coding DNA: TGTGCCAGCAGCTTAGCTGAGACTAGGGATGAGACCCAGTACTTC.

This sequence joins TRBV9 and TRBJ1-1; 10 bases are shared with TRBD1. V lost 2 bases and J lost 0; bases outside the gene matches: 4. This CDR3 spans 16 amino acids. Germline V gives CDR1 SGDLS, CDR2 YYNGEE. The CDR3, as DNA: TGTGCCAGCAGCGTCGGGACAGGGGCATTGAACACTGAAGCTTTCTTT. Protein product: CASSVGTGALNTEAFF.

This clone has only one observation. This rearrangement joins TRBV6-1 to TRBJ2-4; TRBD2 is a possible D gene (6 bases). The CDR3 runs 15 residues. CDR1 is MNHNS and CDR2 is SASEGT in the germline V gene. The germline V and J ends were trimmed by 3 bases and 0 bases, with 9 bases remaining between them. The CDR3 DNA is TGTGCCAGCAGTGACCGGGGGATAGCCAAAAACATTCAGTACTTC. This gives the protein CASSDRGIAKNIQYF.

The rearrangement joins TRBV10-3 to TRBJ2-3; 8 bases map to TRBD2. This CDR3 is built from 13 residues. The V gene's germline CDR1 is ENHRY and CDR2 SYGVKD. Unmatched junction bases numbered 6, after V lost 9 bases and J lost 4 bases. The CDR3 is CAMWSGGSDTQYF. In DNA, the CDR3 is TGTGCCATGTGGAGCGGGGGTTCAGATACGCAGTATTTT.

The gene calls are TRBV2 and TRBJ2-3; 8 bases fit TRBD1. This CDR3 spans 14 amino acids. Unmatched junction bases numbered 10, after V lost 6 bases and J lost 8 bases. Germline loops: CDR1 SNHLY, CDR2 FYNNEI. The CDR3 reads CASSDVPGQGTQYF. CDR3 sequence (DNA): TGTGCCAGCAGCGACGTTCCCGGACAGGGTACGCAGTATTTT.